This T cell receptor beta chain derives from a study of blood T cell repertoires in COVID-19. The germline gives CDR1 MNHEY, CDR2 SVGAGI. V was clipped by 7 bases and J by 5 bases; unmatched bases: 7. The CDR3 runs 14 residues. The assay was immunoSEQ multiplex PCR, and TCRdb's table has in-frame clones only and misses some. The sample holds 110,000 or so clones, roughly four fifths seen once. J is TRBJ2-7 and V is TRBV6-5, with 11 bases matching TRBD1. Sequencing was performed on peripheral blood. The receptor's source is a human donor in a cohort sampled during active COVID-19. The CDR3 DNA follows: TGTGCCAGCAACTACGGGACAGGGGGGCACGAGCAGTACTTC. Its protein product is CASNYGTGGHEQYF.